The next 24 T cell receptor beta chains were all read from a single sample in a study of regulatory T cells in long-lasting Graves disease. Sequencing libraries for TCR beta were prepared with iRepertoire HTBI primers and Arm-PCR of CDR3 regions. TCRdb called the multiplex PCR reads again in MiXCR, with one record for every CDR3 protein. The sample has hundreds of thousands of distinct CDR3 sequences, around 17% seen once. Specified time point: newly diagnosed GD, antithyroid drugs for less than 3 months. PBMC-extracted RNA yielded the TCR library. These data were also reused for a study on T cells in Graves' hyperthyroidism and ophthalmopathy.

This sample comprised peripheral blood mononuclear cells (PBMCs), obtained at new diagnosis, from a patient treated with antithyroid drugs. The receptors derive from a woman aged 25-40 years with Graves disease.

This clonotype turned up a few times. V and J are TRBV6-9 and TRBJ1-6; the D is unclear. The CDR3 is made up of 15 amino acids. Germline V gene data show CDR1 as MNHGY and CDR2 as SVAAGI. V was shortened by 2 bases and J by 1 base, with 6 bases between the two germline ends. The CDR3 DNA sequence: TGTGCCAGCAGTTATAAGGAATCCTATAATTCACCCCTCCACTTT. Translation gives CASSYKESYNSPLHF.

The CDR3 here is CATSETTRVGGYTF. Written as DNA, the CDR3 is TGTGCCACCAGTGAAACGACCAGGGTGGGGGGCTACACCTTC. V usage is TRBV24-1 and J usage is TRBJ1-2; TRBD1 is a possible D gene (5 bases). V was pared by 4 bases and J by 8 bases, with 16 bases between. The CDR3 has 14 residues. Per the germline V gene, CDR1 is KGHDR and CDR2 is SFDVKD.

The J gene is TRBJ2-3, the V gene TRBV6-1, with 11 bases matching TRBD2. Unmatched junction bases numbered 6, after V lost 8 bases and J lost 2 bases. The CDR3 consists of 15 residues. The germline V gene encodes CDR1 MNHNS and CDR2 SASEGT. The CDR3, as DNA: TGTGCCAGCGGCAGACTAGCGGGAAACACAGATACGCAGTATTTT. This sequence encodes CASGRLAGNTDTQYF.

The chain combines TRBV27 with TRBJ2-7, with 9 bases that match TRBD2. The CDR3 has 14 amino acids. In germline, CDR1 is MNHEY, CDR2 SMNVEV (reference sequence). Losses at the gene ends were 6 bases for V and 1 base for J; bases not matched to a gene: 4. The CDR3 DNA is TGTGCCAGCAGGATAGCGGGGGATTCCTACGAGCAGTACTTC. It is translated as CASRIAGDSYEQYF.

This chain links TRBV18 with TRBJ2-3, with 7 positions matching TRBD1. The ends lost 4 bases at V and 4 bases at J; junction bases unmatched: 5. Germline V gene data show CDR1 as KGHSH and CDR2 as LQKENI. This CDR3 comprises 14 residues. CDR3 in DNA: TGTGCCAGCTCACAGGGGGCGTCTTCAGATACGCAGTATTTT. It encodes CASSQGASSDTQYF.

Regarding this clonotype: At one of its ends the junction is not consistent with the germline gene, which may arise from a read error. The chain links TRBV9 to TRBJ2-5, with D perhaps given as TRBD1 or TRBD2 (5 bases each). Germline lookup yields CDR1 SGDLS and CDR2 YYNGEE. This CDR3 has 15 amino acids. CDR3 region: CASSVGNHLSGHPNF. The CDR3 bases are TGTGCCAGCAGCGTAGGGAACCATCTAAGCGGACACCCTAACTTC.

This clonotype has at least ten counts. The genes are TRBV24-1 and TRBJ2-1, with D possibly being TRBD1 or TRBD2 (7 bases each). CDR1 is KGHDR, CDR2 SFDVKD, per germline. V lost 4 bases, J lost 3 bases, and 21 bases lay in between. This CDR3 contains 18 residues. The CDR3 protein is CATSERSGQGVIYNEQFF. The CDR3, as DNA: TGTGCCACCAGTGAACGTAGCGGGCAGGGGGTCATCTACAATGAGCAGTTCTTC.

This clonotype was recorded many times. J is TRBJ2-7 and V is TRBV28; D gene uncertain. CDR1 MDHEN and CDR2 SYDVKM come from the germline V gene. V lost 6 bases to trimming and J lost 0 bases, with 15 bases between them. This CDR3 region has 15 residues. CDR3 sequence (DNA): TGTGCCAGCAGCCCACCCGGGCCCCGCTCCTACGAGCAGTACTTC. This sequence encodes CASSPPGPRSYEQYF.

This chain uses TRBV6-1 with TRBJ2-6; D not certain. The CDR3 has 13 amino acids. Trimming pared 7 bases from V and 2 bases from J, leaving 6 bases between. CDR1 and CDR2 (germline): MNHNS, SASEGT. CDR3 protein: CASTSTGANVLTF. The CDR3, as DNA: TGTGCCAGCACCTCAACTGGGGCCAACGTCCTGACTTTC.

This clonotype was counted between two and nine times. This chain connects TRBV27 to TRBJ2-1, with TRBD2 as a possible D gene (6 bases). From germline, CDR1 is MNHEY and CDR2 SMNVEV (reference sequence). This CDR3 comprises 15 residues. Trimming removed 3 bases from V and 3 bases from J, with 12 bases in between. In DNA form, the CDR3 reads TGTGCCAGCAGTTTTACCCCTAGCGACTACAATGAGCAGTTCTTC. It codes for CASSFTPSDYNEQFF.

The sample holds a few counts of this clonotype. J is TRBJ1-5 and V is TRBV7-2; the D is unclear. The CDR3 contains 18 residues. Between the trimmed V and J ends, which lost 1 base and 4 bases, there was a span of 20 bases. Germline V lookup: CDR1 SGHTA, CDR2 FQGNSA. DNA for the CDR3: TGTGCCAGCAGCTTAGTTACAGCGTTAACTTCTTTAAATCAGCCCCAGCATTTT. This encodes CASSLVTALTSLNQPQHF.

This clonotype showed up many times. This chain joins TRBV28 and TRBJ2-1; 10 bases map to TRBD2. Trimming at V came to 5 bases and at J to 4 bases, leaving 8 bases not matched to a gene. CDR3 length equals 16 residues. In germline, CDR1 is MDHEN, CDR2 SYDVKM. The chain's CDR3 is CASSLPGLALYNEQFF. Written as DNA, the CDR3 is TGTGCCAGCAGTCTGCCGGGACTAGCGCTATACAATGAGCAGTTCTTC. Full variable domain (remainder filled in from reference TRBV28 and TRBJ2-1): DVKVTQSSRYLVKRTGEKVFLECVQDMDHENMFWYRQDPGLGLRLIYFSYDVKMKEKGDIPEGYSVSREKKERFSLILESASTNQTSMYLCASSLPGLALYNEQFFGPGTRLTVL.

This chain uses TRBV28 with TRBJ1-4, with unresolved D. Germline values: CDR1 MDHEN, CDR2 SYDVKM. V shed 6 bases and J shed 5 bases, with 10 bases lying between them. The CDR3 extends over 13 amino acids. The DNA for the CDR3 is TGTGCCAGCAGGAGTGTCGGGAATGAAAAACTGTTTTTT. Amino acids: CASRSVGNEKLFF.

The rearrangement uses TRBV6-8 and TRBJ2-6; D is unclear. Trimming removed 6 bases from V and 8 bases from J, with 11 bases in between. CDR3 length: 13 amino acids. Germline V lookup: CDR1 MNHGY, CDR2 SAAAGT. CDR3 bases: TGTGCCAGCAGCCGCAGTAACACCAACGTCCTGACTTTC. It yields the protein CASSRSNTNVLTF.

This clonotype was recorded at least ten times. The chain recombines TRBV7-9 with TRBJ1-1; D perhaps matches TRBD1 (5 bases). This CDR3 spans 15 amino acids. Trimming shortened V by 4 bases and J by 1 base, and 13 bases separated the two germline ends. The germline V gene has CDR1 SEHNR and CDR2 FQNEAQ (reference sequence). CDR3 amino acids: CASSSRRTGNTEAFF. As DNA, the CDR3 is TGTGCCAGCAGCTCTCGAAGAACAGGGAACACTGAAGCTTTCTTT.

This clonotype was detected ten times or more. The chain recombines TRBV7-8 with TRBJ2-5; 12 bases agree with TRBD1. The CDR3 spans 15 residues. V lost 5 bases and J lost 4; bases outside the gene matches: 5. Germline CDR1 and CDR2: SGHVS and FQNEAQ. In DNA, the CDR3 is TGTGCCAGCAGCCCCCGGGACAGGGGGCTAGAGACCCAGTACTTC. Translated: CASSPRDRGLETQYF.

In this sample, this clonotype turned up many times. The chain employs TRBV7-3 and TRBJ2-1; 8 bases map to TRBD2. CDR1 is SGHTA, CDR2 FQGTGA, per germline. The V segment lost 5 bases and the J segment 7 bases; nucleotides outside the gene matches: 10. The CDR3 spans 15 residues. The chain's CDR3 is CASSPSGGRQNEQFF. CDR3 in DNA: TGTGCCAGCAGCCCCTCGGGCGGGAGGCAGAATGAGCAGTTCTTC.

This clonotype was observed at least ten times. The genes are TRBV28 and TRBJ2-7; D is uncertain. Trimming pared 8 bases from V and 2 bases from J, leaving 13 bases between. CDR3 length equals 13 residues. Germline-derived CDR1 and CDR2 are MDHEN and SYDVKM. The CDR3 protein is CASERPHTYEQYF. The CDR3 DNA sequence: TGTGCCAGCGAGAGACCGCATACCTACGAGCAGTACTTC. Drawing the rest from reference TRBV28 and TRBJ2-7, the complete variable domain is DVKVTQSSRYLVKRTGEKVFLECVQDMDHENMFWYRQDPGLGLRLIYFSYDVKMKEKGDIPEGYSVSREKKERFSLILESASTNQTSMYLCASERPHTYEQYFGPGTRLTVT.

This clonotype has a count of ten or more. This chain uses TRBV28 with TRBJ1-1, with 9 positions matching TRBD1. J gave up 10 bases and V 3 bases, and 0 bases lay outside the gene matches. The CDR3 totals 11 residues. CDR1 is MDHEN and CDR2 is SYDVKM in the germline V gene. CDR3 bases: TGTGCCAGCAGTTTGACAGGGGGAGCTTTCTTT. This gives the protein CASSLTGGAFF.

At least ten counts were recorded for this clonotype. This chain uses TRBV29-1 with TRBJ2-1; TRBD2 aligns across 16 bases. Trimming cost V 0 bases and J 5 bases; bases outside gene matches: 4. This CDR3 spans 17 amino acids. Germline loops: CDR1 SQVTM, CDR2 ANQGSEA. The DNA of the CDR3 is TGCAGCGTTGAAGAGGGACTAGCGGGAGGGAGTAACAATGAGCAGTTCTTC. It encodes CSVEEGLAGGSNNEQFF.

In its sample, this clonotype was seen many times. This sequence joins TRBV15 and TRBJ2-1; TRBD1 aligns across 9 bases. The CDR3 is made up of 15 amino acids. Per the germline V gene, CDR1 is LNHNV and CDR2 is YYDKDF (reference sequence). The V segment lost 3 bases and the J segment 5 bases; nucleotides outside the gene matches: 5. In DNA form, the CDR3 reads TGTGCCACCAGCAGCCGGGACAGGGTTAACAATGAGCAGTTCTTC. Protein: CATSSRDRVNNEQFF.

This clonotype appeared a few times. The rearrangement joins TRBV18 to TRBJ1-5, with 9 bases identical to TRBD1. This CDR3 has 16 residues. V was clipped by 1 base and J by 1 base; unmatched bases: 2. CDR1 and CDR2 from the germline V gene are KGHSH and LQKENI. The CDR3 protein is CASSPLGTGSNQPQHF. The CDR3 nucleotides read TGTGCCAGCTCACCACTAGGGACAGGGAGCAATCAGCCCCAGCATTTT.

The CDR3 DNA follows: TGTGCCAGCAGCGGAGAACAGGGGTCGAGGACTAGCGGGAGTCCAGATACGCAGTATTTT. It encodes CASSGEQGSRTSGSPDTQYF. The chain is built from TRBV27 and TRBJ2-3; 13 bases line up with TRBD2. The CDR3 spans 20 residues. V was pared by 6 bases and J by 4 bases, with 19 bases of the junction left unmatched. Germline V gene lookup returns CDR1 MNHEY and CDR2 SMNVEV (reference sequence).

This clonotype was recorded a few times. The chain has TRBV29-1 and TRBJ1-4; no firm D call. Trimming removed 8 bases at V and 8 bases at J, with 15 bases between. The germline CDR1 and CDR2 sequences are SQVTM and ANQGSEA. The CDR3 is made up of 12 amino acids. The CDR3 nucleotides read TGCAGCACCAGACACGGTGAGGAAAAACTGTTTTTT. It is translated as CSTRHGEEKLFF.